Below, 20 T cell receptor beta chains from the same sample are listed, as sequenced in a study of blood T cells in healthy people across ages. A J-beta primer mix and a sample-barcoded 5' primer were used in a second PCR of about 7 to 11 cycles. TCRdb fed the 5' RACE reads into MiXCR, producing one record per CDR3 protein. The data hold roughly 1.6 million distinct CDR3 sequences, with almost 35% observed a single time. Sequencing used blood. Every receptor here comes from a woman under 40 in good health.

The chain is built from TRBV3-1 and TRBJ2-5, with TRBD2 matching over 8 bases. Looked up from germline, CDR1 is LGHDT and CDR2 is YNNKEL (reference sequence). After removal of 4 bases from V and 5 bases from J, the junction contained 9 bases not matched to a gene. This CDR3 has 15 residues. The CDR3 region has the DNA TGTGCCAGCAGCCCCGGAGCGGGAGTTGGGGAGACCCAGTACTTC. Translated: CASSPGAGVGETQYF.

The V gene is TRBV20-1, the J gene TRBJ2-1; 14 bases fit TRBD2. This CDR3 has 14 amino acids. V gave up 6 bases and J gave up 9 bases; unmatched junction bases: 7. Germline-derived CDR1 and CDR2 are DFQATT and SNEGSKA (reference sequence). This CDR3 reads CSAKGTSGSFEQFF. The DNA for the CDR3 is TGCAGTGCCAAGGGGACTAGCGGGAGCTTTGAGCAGTTCTTC.

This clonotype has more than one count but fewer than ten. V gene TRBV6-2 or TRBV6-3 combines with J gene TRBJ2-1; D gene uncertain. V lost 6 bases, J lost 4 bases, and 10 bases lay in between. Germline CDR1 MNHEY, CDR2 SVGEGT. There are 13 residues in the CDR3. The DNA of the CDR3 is TGTGCCAGCAGGAAGGCCGAGTACAATGAGCAGTTCTTC. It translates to CASRKAEYNEQFF.

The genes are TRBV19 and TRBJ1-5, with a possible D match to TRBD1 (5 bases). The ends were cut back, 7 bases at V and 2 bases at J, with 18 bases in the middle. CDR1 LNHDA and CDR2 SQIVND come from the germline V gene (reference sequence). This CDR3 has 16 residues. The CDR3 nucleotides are TGTGCCAGTACCCCGGGGAGGGGAAGGGGCAATCAGCCCCAGCATTTT. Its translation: CASTPGRGRGNQPQHF. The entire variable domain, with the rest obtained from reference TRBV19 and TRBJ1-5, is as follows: DGGITQSPKYLFRKEGQNVTLSCEQNLNHDAMYWYRQDPGQGLRLIYYSQIVNDFQKGDIAEGYSVSREKKESFPLTVTSAQKNPTAFYLCASTPGRGRGNQPQHFGDGTRLSIL.

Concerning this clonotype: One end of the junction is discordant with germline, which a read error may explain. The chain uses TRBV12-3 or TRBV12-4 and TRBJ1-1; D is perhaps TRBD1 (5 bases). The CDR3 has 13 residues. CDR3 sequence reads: CASCLGLNTEAFF. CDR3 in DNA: TGTGCCAGCTGTTTGGGGCTGAACACTGAAGCTTTCTTT.

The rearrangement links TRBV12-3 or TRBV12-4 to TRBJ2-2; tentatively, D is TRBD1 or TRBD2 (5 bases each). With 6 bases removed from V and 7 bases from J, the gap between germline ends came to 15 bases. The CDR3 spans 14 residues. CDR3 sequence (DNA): TGTGCCAGCAGCCCTAGAGGGGTGGGCGGGGAGCTGTTTTTT. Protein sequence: CASSPRGVGGELFF.

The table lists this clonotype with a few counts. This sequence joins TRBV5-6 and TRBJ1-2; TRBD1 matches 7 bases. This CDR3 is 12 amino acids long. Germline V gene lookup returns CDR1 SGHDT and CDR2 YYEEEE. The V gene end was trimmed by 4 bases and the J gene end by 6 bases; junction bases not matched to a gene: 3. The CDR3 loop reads CASSEQGNGYTF. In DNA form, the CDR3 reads TGTGCCAGCAGCGAACAGGGGAATGGCTACACCTTC.

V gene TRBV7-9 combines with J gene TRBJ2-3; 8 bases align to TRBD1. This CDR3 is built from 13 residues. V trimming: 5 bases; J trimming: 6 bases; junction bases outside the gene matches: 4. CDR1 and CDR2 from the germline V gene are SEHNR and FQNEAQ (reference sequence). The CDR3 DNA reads TGTGCCAGCAGCCGGACAGGGATCGATACGCAGTATTTT. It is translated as CASSRTGIDTQYF. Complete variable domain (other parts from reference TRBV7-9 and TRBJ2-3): DTGVSQNPRHKITKRGQNVTFRCDPISEHNRLYWYRQTLGQGPEFLTYFQNEAQLEKSRLLSDRFSAERPKGSFSTLEIQRTEQGDSAMYLCASSRTGIDTQYFGPGTRLTVL.

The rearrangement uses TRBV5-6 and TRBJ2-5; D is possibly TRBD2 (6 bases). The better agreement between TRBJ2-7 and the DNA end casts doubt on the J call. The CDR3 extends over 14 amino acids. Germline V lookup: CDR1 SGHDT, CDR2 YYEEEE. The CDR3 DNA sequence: TGTGCCAGCAGCTTGGGAGCTAGCGAATCCGAGCAGTACTTC. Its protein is CASSLGASESEQYF.

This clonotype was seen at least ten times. CDR3 nucleotide sequence: TGTGCCAGCAGCGCTTCTTTGAGAGATACGCAGTATTTT. Translating gives CASSASLRDTQYF. This chain joins TRBV9 and TRBJ2-3; unclear D gene. CDR1 is SGDLS and CDR2 is YYNGEE in the germline V gene. The V gene lost 3 bases and the J gene lost 5 bases, with 10 bases spanning the gap. This CDR3 has 13 amino acids.

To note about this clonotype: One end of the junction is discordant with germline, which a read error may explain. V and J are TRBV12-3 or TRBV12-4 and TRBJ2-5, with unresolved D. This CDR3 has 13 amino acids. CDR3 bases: TGTACCAGCAGCCAACTCCGAACGGGGACCCAGTACTTC. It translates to CTSSQLRTGTQYF.

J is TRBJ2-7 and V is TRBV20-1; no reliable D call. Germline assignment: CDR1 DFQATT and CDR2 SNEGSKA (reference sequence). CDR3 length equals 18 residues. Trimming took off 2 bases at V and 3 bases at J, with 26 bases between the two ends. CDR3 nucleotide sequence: TGCAGTGCTAGATCTTCTGTCGGAGCGCCCCGATCAAACTACGAGCAGTACTTC. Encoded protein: CSARSSVGAPRSNYEQYF.

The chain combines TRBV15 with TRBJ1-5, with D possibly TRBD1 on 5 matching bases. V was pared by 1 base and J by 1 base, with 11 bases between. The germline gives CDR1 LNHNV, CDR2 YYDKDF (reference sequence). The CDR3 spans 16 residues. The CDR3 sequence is CATSRARVGSNQPQHF. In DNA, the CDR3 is TGTGCCACCAGCAGAGCCAGGGTTGGGAGCAATCAGCCCCAGCATTTT.

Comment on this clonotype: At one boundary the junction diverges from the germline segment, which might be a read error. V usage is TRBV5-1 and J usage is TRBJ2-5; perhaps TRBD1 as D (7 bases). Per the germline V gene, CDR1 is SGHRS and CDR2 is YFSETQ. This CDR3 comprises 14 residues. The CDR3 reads CASNLEGAGETQYF. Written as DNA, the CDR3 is TGCGCCAGCAACTTGGAGGGGGCCGGGGAGACCCAGTACTTC.

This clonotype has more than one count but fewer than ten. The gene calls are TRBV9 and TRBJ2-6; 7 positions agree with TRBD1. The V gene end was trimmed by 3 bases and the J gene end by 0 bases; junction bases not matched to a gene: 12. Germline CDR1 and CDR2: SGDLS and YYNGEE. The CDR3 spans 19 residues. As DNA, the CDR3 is TGTGCCAGCAGCGGAGGGGCCCCGGGACAGAGCTCTGGGGCCAACGTCCTGACTTTC. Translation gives CASSGGAPGQSSGANVLTF.

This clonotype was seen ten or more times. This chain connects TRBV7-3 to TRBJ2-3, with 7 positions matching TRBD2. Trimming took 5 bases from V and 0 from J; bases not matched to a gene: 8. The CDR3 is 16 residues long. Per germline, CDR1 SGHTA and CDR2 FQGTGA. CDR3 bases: TGTGCCAGCAGCCCTGGCGGTAGCGGGAGCACAGATACGCAGTATTTT. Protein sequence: CASSPGGSGSTDTQYF.

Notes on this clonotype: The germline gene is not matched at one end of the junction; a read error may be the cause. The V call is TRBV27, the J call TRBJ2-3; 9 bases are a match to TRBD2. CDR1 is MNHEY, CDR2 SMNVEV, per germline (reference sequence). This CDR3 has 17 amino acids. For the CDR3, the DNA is TGTGCCAGCAGTTTATTGGCTAGCGGGAAGAGCATAGATACGCAGTATTTT. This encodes CASSLLASGKSIDTQYF.

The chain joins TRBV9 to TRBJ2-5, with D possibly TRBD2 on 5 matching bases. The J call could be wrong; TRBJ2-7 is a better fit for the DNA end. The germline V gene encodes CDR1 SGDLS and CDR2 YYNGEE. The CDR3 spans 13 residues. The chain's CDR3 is CASSVPGKSEQYF. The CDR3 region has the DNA TGTGCCAGCAGCGTACCGGGGAAGAGCGAGCAGTACTTC.

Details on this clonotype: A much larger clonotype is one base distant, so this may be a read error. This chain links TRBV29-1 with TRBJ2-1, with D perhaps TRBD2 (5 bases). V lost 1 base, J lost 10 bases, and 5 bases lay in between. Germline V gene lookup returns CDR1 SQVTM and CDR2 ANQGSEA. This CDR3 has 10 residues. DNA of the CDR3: TGCAGCGTTGAAGCGGGAGAGCAGTTCTTC. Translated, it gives CSVEAGEQFF.

CDR3 residues: CSAREITGAHTEAFF. Here the CDR3 DNA reads TGCAGTGCTAGAGAGATTACCGGGGCCCACACTGAAGCTTTCTTT. The genes are TRBV20-1 and TRBJ1-1, with D possibly TRBD1 on 5 matching bases. The germline V gene has CDR1 DFQATT and CDR2 SNEGSKA (reference sequence). V was pared by 0 bases and J by 3 bases, with 14 bases between. The CDR3 sequence is 15 residues long.